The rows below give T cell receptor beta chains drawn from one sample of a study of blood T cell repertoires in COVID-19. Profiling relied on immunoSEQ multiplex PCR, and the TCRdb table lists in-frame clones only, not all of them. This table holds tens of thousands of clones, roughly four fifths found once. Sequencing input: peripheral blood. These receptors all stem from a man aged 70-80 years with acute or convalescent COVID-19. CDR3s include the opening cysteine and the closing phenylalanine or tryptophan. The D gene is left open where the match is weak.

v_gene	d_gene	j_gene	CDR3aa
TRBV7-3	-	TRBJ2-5	CASSLRAGDSETQYF
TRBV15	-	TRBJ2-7	CAAGRAGLGEQYF
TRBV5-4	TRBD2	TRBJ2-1	CASSWGLAGGPGEQFF
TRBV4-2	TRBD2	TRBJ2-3	CASSQERAGGADTQYF
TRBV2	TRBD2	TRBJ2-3	CASSRTSGRTDTQYF
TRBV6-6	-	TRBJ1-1	CASSYGEKEAFF
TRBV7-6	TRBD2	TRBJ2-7	CASSHRLTSGSANEQYF
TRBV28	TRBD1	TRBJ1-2	CASRTGGAYGYTF
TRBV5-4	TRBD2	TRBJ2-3	CASSPEAFLAGDTQYF
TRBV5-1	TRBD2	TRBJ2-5	CASSLGRAGETQYF
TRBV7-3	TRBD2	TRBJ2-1	CASSSGLEPNEQFF
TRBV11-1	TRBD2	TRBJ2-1	CASSRTSGTYNEQFF
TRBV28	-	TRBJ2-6	CASSSTGTPASGANVLTF
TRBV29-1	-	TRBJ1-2	CSVEVQGYGYTF
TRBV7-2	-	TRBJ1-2	CASSRLRTDYGYTF
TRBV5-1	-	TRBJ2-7	CASSLLVGNEQYF
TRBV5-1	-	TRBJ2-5	CASRDGTSQETQYF
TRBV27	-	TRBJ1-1	CASSPRQAGFTEAFF
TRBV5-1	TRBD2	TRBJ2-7	CASSLSGRSTEQYF
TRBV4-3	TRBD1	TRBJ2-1	CASSQEGTGGSNEQFF
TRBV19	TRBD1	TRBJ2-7	CASRIQGGREQYF
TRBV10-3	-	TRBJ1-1	CAISEGGRNTEAFF
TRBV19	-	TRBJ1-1	CASSIQVLNTEAFF
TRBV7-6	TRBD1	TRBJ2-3	CASSLEGVGWTGGRSTDTQYF
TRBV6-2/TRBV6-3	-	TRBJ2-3	CASSYTRVSDTQYF
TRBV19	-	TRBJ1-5	CASSPLGARNQPQHF
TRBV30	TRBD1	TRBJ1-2	CAWDRERSYGYTF
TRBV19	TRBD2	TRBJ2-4	CASSKEREAIPKNIQYF
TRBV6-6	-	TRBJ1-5	CASSYLGQSNQPQHF
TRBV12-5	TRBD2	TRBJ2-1	CASARLAVDNEQFF
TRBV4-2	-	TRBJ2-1	CASSQVGPGDYNEQFF
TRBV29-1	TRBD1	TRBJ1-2	CSVATGTGAGYTF
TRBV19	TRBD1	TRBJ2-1	CASSITGGDEQFF
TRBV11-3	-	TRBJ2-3	CASSLDSRDTQYF
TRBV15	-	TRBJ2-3	CATSRDRLTGSTDTQYF
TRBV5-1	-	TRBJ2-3	CASSEQTDTQYF
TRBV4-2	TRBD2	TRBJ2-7	CASSHGAGGSYEQYF
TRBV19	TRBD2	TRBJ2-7	CASSPRGGNSYEQYF
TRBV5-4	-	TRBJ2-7	CASSPGLRGSDEQYF
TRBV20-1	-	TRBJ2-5	CSASPGGAGVETQYF
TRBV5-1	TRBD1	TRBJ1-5	CASSPTGGSNQPQHF